Presented here are 30 T cell receptor beta chains from one specimen sequenced in a study of OX40 agonist ivuxolimab in advanced cancers. The data were produced by immunoSEQ multiplex PCR, yet TCRdb's version contains in-frame clones alone and is incomplete. In the table there are under 20,000 clones, 60% to 85% of which are singletons. This specimen consisted of CD4+ or CD8+ T cells sorted from blood, obtained in a trial of the OX40 agonist ivuxolimab. Source of these receptors: an adult with an advanced solid tumor such as melanoma, head and neck, liver or kidney cancer.

The CDR3 bases are TGCAGCGGGGGGGATGGCTACACCTTC. It yields the protein CSGGDGYTF. The V and J genes are TRBV29-1 and TRBJ1-2; TRBD1 might be the D (5 bases). Trimming stripped 7 bases from V and 6 bases from J, with 6 bases between. The CDR3 runs 9 residues. CDR1 is SQVTM, CDR2 ANQGSEA, per germline. The full variable domain, in which reference TRBV29-1 and TRBJ1-2 provide the parts outside the CDR3, is SAVISQKPSRDICQRGTSLTIQCQVDSQVTMMFWYRQQPGQSLTLIATANQGSEATYESGFVIDKFPISRPNLTFSTLTVSNMSPEDSSIYLCSGGDGYTFGSGTRLTVV.

V is TRBV7-6 and J is TRBJ2-3, with 9 nucleotides matching TRBD2. V dropped 3 bases and J dropped 1; count of bases not matched to a gene: 5. Germline values: CDR1 SGHVS, CDR2 FNYEAQ. The CDR3 contains 16 residues. CDR3 bases: TGTGCCAGCAGCTTGGTGGGCGGGAGGGGCACAGATACGCAGTATTTT. Translation gives CASSLVGGRGTDTQYF.

This clone was seen only once. This chain joins TRBV19 and TRBJ1-4; D gene unclear. V dropped 5 bases and J dropped 5 bases, with 6 bases sitting between them. Germline-derived CDR1 and CDR2 are LNHDA and SQIVND (reference sequence). The CDR3 extends over 12 amino acids. CDR3 DNA sequence: TGTGCCAGTAGTCCCTTCAATGAAAAACTGTTTTTT. Translation gives CASSPFNEKLFF. Filled out from reference TRBV19 and TRBJ1-4, the complete variable domain reads DGGITQSPKYLFRKEGQNVTLSCEQNLNHDAMYWYRQDPGQGLRLIYYSQIVNDFQKGDIAEGYSVSREKKESFPLTVTSAQKNPTAFYLCASSPFNEKLFFGSGTQLSVL.

The rearrangement uses TRBV6-6 and TRBJ2-3; no clear D gene. V lost 2 bases and J lost 2, with 8 bases in between. The CDR3 contains 14 residues. From germline, CDR1 is MNHNY and CDR2 SVGAGI (reference sequence). The CDR3 here is CASSYGQNTDTQYF. The CDR3 nucleotides are TGTGCCAGCAGTTACGGGCAGAACACAGATACGCAGTATTTT.

DNA for the CDR3: TGTGCCAGCAGTTTAGATGCCTACAATGAGCAGTTCTTC. It yields the protein CASSLDAYNEQFF. The chain employs TRBV27 and TRBJ2-1, with no clear D. The germline V gene has CDR1 MNHEY and CDR2 SMNVEV (reference sequence). V lost 2 bases and J lost 2, with 4 bases in between. This CDR3 is built from 13 residues.

In the case of this clone: At one boundary the junction diverges from the germline segment, which might be a read error. This rearrangement joins TRBV6-1 to TRBJ1-5; D possibly corresponds to TRBD1 (5 bases). The CDR3 length is 14 residues. Germline V CDR1 and CDR2: MNHNS, SASEGT. The CDR3 DNA follows: TGTGCCAGCAGTGACCGGGGCCCCAATCGGCCCCAGCATTTT. It codes for CASSDRGPNRPQHF.

This chain uses TRBV7-2 with TRBJ2-1, with 8 bases identical to TRBD2. This CDR3 comprises 13 residues. Germline V gives CDR1 SGHTA, CDR2 FQGNSA. V was clipped by 7 bases and J by 4 bases; unmatched bases: 3. In DNA form, the CDR3 reads TGTGCCAGCACCGGGGGGGGGTACAATGAGCAGTTCTTC. Protein sequence: CASTGGGYNEQFF.

The CDR3 bases are TGTGCCAGCAGCTTAGGTCGAGGCCCTGAGCAGTTCTTC. Encoded protein: CASSLGRGPEQFF. This chain connects TRBV5-6 to TRBJ2-1; D unresolved. Germline V gene sequence: CDR1 SGHDT, CDR2 YYEEEE. This CDR3 is 13 amino acids long. V lost 2 bases and J lost 9, with 12 bases in between.

This clone was seen a single time. The V gene is TRBV10-2, the J gene TRBJ2-7; tentative D call: TRBD1 (6 bases). Trimming removed 4 bases at V and 3 bases at J, with 10 bases between. Germline CDR1 WSHSY, CDR2 SAAADI. There are 13 residues in the CDR3. CDR3 loop: CASSVPTGYEQYF. In DNA, the CDR3 is TGCGCCAGCAGTGTCCCGACAGGCTACGAGCAGTACTTC.

The CDR3 DNA is TGTGCCAGCGGCCTGCGAACCAACTACAATGAGCAGTTCTTC. Encoded protein: CASGLRTNYNEQFF. The gene calls are TRBV6-5 and TRBJ2-1; D unresolved. Germline loops: CDR1 MNHEY, CDR2 SVGAGI. Trimming removed 8 bases from V and 3 bases from J, with 14 bases in between. This CDR3 has 14 amino acids.

The genes are TRBV15 and TRBJ1-5; 11 bases match TRBD1. After removal of 5 bases from V and 6 bases from J, the junction contained 6 bases not matched to a gene. The CDR3 covers 15 residues. CDR1 and CDR2 from the germline V gene are LNHNV and YYDKDF (reference sequence). The CDR3 DNA reads as TGTGCCACCAGCGGGGACAGGGGGATTCCTCAGCCCCAGCATTTT. Residues: CATSGDRGIPQPQHF.

In this sample, this clone turned up many times. The rearrangement uses TRBV4-1 and TRBJ1-2; D call uncertain. The germline V gene encodes CDR1 MGHRA and CDR2 YSYEKL. The CDR3 runs to 14 residues. Trimming took 0 bases from V and 2 from J, leaving 7 bases between them. CDR3 loop: CASSQDPGNYGYTF. DNA for the CDR3: TGCGCCAGCAGCCAAGATCCGGGAAACTATGGCTACACCTTC.

V usage is TRBV4-3 and J usage is TRBJ2-2; D is perhaps TRBD1 or TRBD2 (5 bases each). V lost 0 bases to trimming and J lost 6 bases, with 17 bases between them. Germline CDR1 reads LGHNA; CDR2 reads YSLEER. The CDR3 has 17 amino acids. The CDR3 DNA is TGCGCCAGCAGCCAAGACCGGGGCCCGAGATTGGCCGGGGAGCTGTTTTTT. This codes for CASSQDRGPRLAGELFF.

The chain recombines TRBV9 with TRBJ2-3; TRBD2 agrees at 12 bases. The CDR3 totals 16 residues. V shed 3 bases, J shed 1 base, and the junction held 3 bases outside the gene matches. The germline V gene has CDR1 SGDLS and CDR2 YYNGEE. This CDR3 is CASSASGGAGTDTQYF. For the CDR3, the DNA is TGTGCCAGCAGCGCTAGCGGGGGGGCCGGCACAGATACGCAGTATTTT.

This rearrangement joins TRBV5-6 to TRBJ2-5; D is undetermined. Germline CDR1 SGHDT, CDR2 YYEEEE. This CDR3 contains 13 residues. V lost 1 base, J lost 2 bases, and 6 bases lay in between. CDR3 protein: CASSLIVQETQYF. The CDR3 DNA is TGTGCCAGCAGCTTGATCGTGCAAGAGACCCAGTACTTC.

The chain has TRBV7-9 and TRBJ2-1; D not resolved. CDR1 is SEHNR, CDR2 FQNEAQ, per germline (reference sequence). Trimming took 6 bases from V and 0 from J, leaving 18 bases between them. The CDR3 is made up of 17 amino acids. The DNA for the CDR3 is TGTGCCAGCAGTTCCACCGACCCTATAGACTCCTACAATGAGCAGTTCTTC. Translated, it gives CASSSTDPIDSYNEQFF.

This clone is deemed medium-sized (0.01 to 0.1%). The chain combines TRBV5-8 with TRBJ2-3, with D possibly TRBD2 on 5 matching bases. The V gene's germline CDR1 is SGHTS and CDR2 YDEGEE. The V gene lost 5 bases and the J gene lost 0 bases, with 19 bases spanning the gap. This CDR3 contains 17 residues. The CDR3 loop reads CASRAVPWRASTDTQYF. The DNA for the CDR3 is TGTGCCAGCAGGGCGGTCCCCTGGCGGGCGAGCACAGATACGCAGTATTTT.

The V and J genes are TRBV2 and TRBJ2-3; 12 positions agree with TRBD2. J lost 1 base, V lost 6 bases, and 2 bases had no gene match. The CDR3 runs 15 residues. Germline lookup yields CDR1 SNHLY and CDR2 FYNNEI. The CDR3 loop reads CASRASGGGTDTQYF. The CDR3 DNA reads as TGTGCCAGCAGGGCTAGCGGGGGGGGCACAGATACGCAGTATTTT.

The V and J genes are TRBV7-9 and TRBJ1-5; D gene uncertain. The germline V gene has CDR1 SEHNR and CDR2 FQNEAQ (reference sequence). This CDR3 contains 15 residues. Between the trimmed V and J ends, which lost 1 base and 2 bases, there was a span of 9 bases. The CDR3 nucleotides are TGTGCCAGCAGCTTAGGGTACGGGGGCAATCAGCCCCAGCATTTT. Its protein product is CASSLGYGGNQPQHF.

This clone has only one observation. The chain couples TRBV27 to TRBJ2-6; 7 bases align to TRBD1. The CDR3 loop spans 16 amino acids. Germline-derived CDR1 and CDR2 are MNHEY and SMNVEV (reference sequence). V shed 4 bases, J shed 2 bases, and the junction held 5 bases outside the gene matches. CDR3 DNA sequence: TGTGCCAGCAGTTCAATAACAGGGGCTGGGGCCAACGTCCTGACTTTC. Translating gives CASSSITGAGANVLTF.

The table lists this clone with a few counts. Distinct nucleotide sequences in the sample also encode this CDR3. This rearrangement joins TRBV28 to TRBJ2-3; D unresolved. Trimming removed 3 bases at V and 1 base at J, with 8 bases between. Germline V gene sequence: CDR1 MDHEN, CDR2 SYDVKM. CDR3 length equals 14 residues. The CDR3 region is CASSFVAGTDTQYF. CDR3 nucleotides: TGTGCCAGCAGTTTCGTGGCGGGCACAGATACGCAGTATTTT.

The chain recombines TRBV27 with TRBJ2-3, with 10 bases matching TRBD2. Unmatched junction bases numbered 2, after V lost 4 bases and J lost 7 bases. There are 13 residues in the CDR3. CDR1 and CDR2 from the germline V gene are MNHEY and SMNVEV (reference sequence). CDR3 DNA: TGTGCCAGCAGTTCTAGCGGGGGCAATACGCAGTATTTT. It translates to CASSSSGGNTQYF.

The chain couples TRBV7-9 to TRBJ2-5, with TRBD1 matching over 7 bases. V dropped 7 bases and J dropped 2; count of bases not matched to a gene: 13. Germline V CDR1 and CDR2: SEHNR, FQNEAQ (reference sequence). The length of the CDR3 is 16 residues. The CDR3 DNA reads TGTGCCAGCACTCCGGGCCCGACAGGGAATCAAGAGACCCAGTACTTC. Protein product: CASTPGPTGNQETQYF.

The V gene is TRBV19, the J gene TRBJ2-3, with no clear D. V was trimmed by 4 bases and J by 2 bases, leaving 7 bases between them. Germline loops: CDR1 LNHDA, CDR2 SQIVND (reference sequence). The CDR3 contains 13 residues. The CDR3 loop is CASSSNPTDTQYF. The CDR3 DNA follows: TGTGCCAGTAGTAGTAACCCCACAGATACGCAGTATTTT.

This clone has just one count. The rearrangement links TRBV7-9 to TRBJ2-7; no clear D gene. V shed 4 bases and J shed 2 bases, with 12 bases lying between them. In germline, CDR1 is SEHNR, CDR2 FQNEAQ (reference sequence). The CDR3 runs to 14 residues. The CDR3 here is CASSSTEQAYEQYF. The CDR3 nucleotides read TGTGCCAGCAGCTCGACGGAGCAAGCCTACGAGCAGTACTTC.

In its sample, this clone was seen many times. The sample contains more than one DNA sequence encoding this CDR3. CDR3 sequence reads: CASSESPGNSNQPQHF. The CDR3 region has the DNA TGCGCCAGCAGTGAGTCGCCGGGGAATAGCAATCAGCCCCAGCATTTT. J is TRBJ1-5 and V is TRBV10-2; D not certain. The CDR3 has 16 residues. The V and J ends lost 0 bases and 0 bases respectively, with 9 bases between them. Germline V lookup: CDR1 WSHSY, CDR2 SAAADI.

For the CDR3, the DNA is TGCGCCAGCAGCCAAGATCCGGGTCCCGACACCGGGGAGCTGTTTTTT. Its translation: CASSQDPGPDTGELFF. The chain is built from TRBV4-3 and TRBJ2-2; D gene unclear. This CDR3 has 16 residues. Germline CDR1 LGHNA, CDR2 YSLEER. Trimming cost V 0 bases and J 3 bases, with 11 bases left between them.

This chain uses TRBV4-3 with TRBJ1-3, with a possible D match to TRBD1 (5 bases). CDR3 size: 17 residues. CDR1 is LGHNA, CDR2 YSLEER, per germline. V was shortened by 2 bases and J by 0 bases, with 14 bases between the two germline ends. CDR3 bases: TGCGCCAGCAGCCAATTTCTGGGACCAAGCTCTGGAAACACCATATATTTT. Encoded protein: CASSQFLGPSSGNTIYF.

This clone was picked up a small number of times. The CDR3 coding sequence is TGCGCCAGCAGCTTGGAAGGATTGTATAATTCACCCCTCCACTTT. Its translation: CASSLEGLYNSPLHF. The V gene is TRBV5-1, the J gene TRBJ1-6; D ambiguous. This CDR3 has 15 residues. Germline V lookup: CDR1 SGHRS, CDR2 YFSETQ. Trimming cost V 0 bases and J 4 bases, with 8 bases left between them.

This chain connects TRBV4-3 to TRBJ2-7; perhaps TRBD2 as D (5 bases). In germline, CDR1 is LGHNA, CDR2 YSLEER. The CDR3 sequence is 15 residues long. V was pared by 1 base and J by 0 bases, with 10 bases between. CDR3 bases: TGCGCCAGCAGCCAAGGCTCGGGGTCCTCCTACGAGCAGTACTTC. This encodes CASSQGSGSSYEQYF.